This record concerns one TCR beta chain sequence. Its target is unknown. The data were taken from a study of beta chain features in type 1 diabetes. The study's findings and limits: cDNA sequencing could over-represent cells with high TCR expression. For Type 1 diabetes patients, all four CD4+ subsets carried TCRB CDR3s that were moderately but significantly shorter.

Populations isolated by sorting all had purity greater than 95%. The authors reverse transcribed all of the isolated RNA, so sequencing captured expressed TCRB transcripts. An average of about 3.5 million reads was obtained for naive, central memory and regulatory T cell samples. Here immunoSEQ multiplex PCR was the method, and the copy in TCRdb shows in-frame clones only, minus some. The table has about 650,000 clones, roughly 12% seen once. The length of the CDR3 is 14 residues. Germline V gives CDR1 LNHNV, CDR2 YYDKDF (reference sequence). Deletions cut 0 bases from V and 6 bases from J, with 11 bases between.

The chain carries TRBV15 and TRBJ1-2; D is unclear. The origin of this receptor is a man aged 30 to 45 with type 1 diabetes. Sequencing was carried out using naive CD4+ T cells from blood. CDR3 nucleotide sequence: TGTGCCACCAGCAGAGAAAGGGAAGGAGATGGCTACACCTTC. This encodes CATSREREGDGYTF.